This passage covers 5 T cell receptor beta chains from one sample sequenced in a study of neoadjuvant anti-PD-1 for oral cavity cancer. Assay used: immunoSEQ multiplex PCR; TCRdb lists only in-frame clones, some missing. The sample shows roughly 14,000 clones, around two thirds of them seen only once. The material sequenced was PBMCs, taken before nivolumab (anti-PD-1) treatment. All receptors come from a person aged 35-79 years with oral cavity squamous cell carcinoma.

The V gene is TRBV2, the J gene TRBJ2-1; 11 bases are shared with TRBD2. Germline V gene lookup returns CDR1 SNHLY and CDR2 FYNNEI. With V trimmed by 8 bases and J by 5 bases, 5 bases remained unmatched. This CDR3 has 14 residues. CDR3 nucleotide sequence: TGTGCCAGCCAGACTAGCGGGGTACACAATGAGCAGTTCTTC. It translates to CASQTSGVHNEQFF.

The J gene is TRBJ2-5, the V gene TRBV29-1, with D possibly being TRBD2 (7 bases). Trimming took 7 bases from V and 9 from J, leaving 24 bases between them. This CDR3 comprises 14 residues. Germline V gene data show CDR1 as SQVTM and CDR2 as ANQGSEA. The CDR3 DNA is TGCAGCGCCGCTAGCCGGGGAGGGGGTACGGCCCAGTACTTC. Translating gives CSAASRGGGTAQYF.

This clone occurred once. The CDR3 loop is CASSLRKMNTEAFF. CDR3 sequence (DNA): TGTGCCAGCAGCTTGAGGAAAATGAACACTGAAGCTTTCTTT. The chain is built from TRBV5-4 and TRBJ1-1; D is uncertain. CDR3 length: 14 residues. V was clipped by 1 base and J by 0 bases, with 7 bases between them. CDR1 SGHNT and CDR2 YYREEE come from the germline V gene (reference sequence). Supplemented by reference TRBV5-4 and TRBJ1-1, the full variable domain reads ETGVTQSPTHLIKTRGQQVTLRCSSQSGHNTVSWYQQALGQGPQFIFQYYREEENGRGNFPPRFSGLQFPNYSSELNVNALELDDSALYLCASSLRKMNTEAFFGQGTRLTVV.

The chain recombines TRBV5-8 with TRBJ2-7, with D maybe TRBD1 (5 bases). CDR1 and CDR2 (germline): SGHTS, YDEGEE. The CDR3 is 14 amino acids. Trimming shortened V by 4 bases and J by 3 bases, and 14 bases separated the two germline ends. The CDR3 is CASSNQGMYYEQYF. CDR3 DNA: TGTGCCAGCAGCAACCAGGGTATGTACTACGAGCAGTACTTC.

The chain employs TRBV7-7 and TRBJ2-2; 11 positions agree with TRBD1. The V gene end was trimmed by 5 bases and the J gene end by 4 bases; junction bases not matched to a gene: 3. The CDR3 spans 15 residues. Germline V gene data show CDR1 as SSHAT and CDR2 as FNYEAQ (reference sequence). CDR3: CASSPGTGGTGELFF. CDR3 DNA: TGTGCCAGCAGCCCCGGGACAGGGGGCACCGGGGAGCTGTTTTTT.